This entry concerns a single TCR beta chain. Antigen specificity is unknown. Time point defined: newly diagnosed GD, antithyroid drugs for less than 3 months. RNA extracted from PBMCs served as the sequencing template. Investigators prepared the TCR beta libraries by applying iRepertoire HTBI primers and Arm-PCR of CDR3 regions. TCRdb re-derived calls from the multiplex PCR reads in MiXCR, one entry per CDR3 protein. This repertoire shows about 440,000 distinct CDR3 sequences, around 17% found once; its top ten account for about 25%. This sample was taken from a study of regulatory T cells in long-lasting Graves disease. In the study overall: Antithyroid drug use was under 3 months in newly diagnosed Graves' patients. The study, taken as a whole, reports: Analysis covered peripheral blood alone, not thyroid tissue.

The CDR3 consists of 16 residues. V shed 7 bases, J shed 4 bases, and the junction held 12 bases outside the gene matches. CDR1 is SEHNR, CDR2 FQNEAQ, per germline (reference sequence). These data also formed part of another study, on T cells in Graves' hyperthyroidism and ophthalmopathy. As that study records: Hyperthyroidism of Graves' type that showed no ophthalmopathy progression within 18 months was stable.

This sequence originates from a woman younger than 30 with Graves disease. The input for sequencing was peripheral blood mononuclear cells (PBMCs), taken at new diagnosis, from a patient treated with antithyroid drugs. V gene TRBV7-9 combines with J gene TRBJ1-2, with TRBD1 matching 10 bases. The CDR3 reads CASTADRGRLTYGYTF. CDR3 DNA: TGTGCCAGCACCGCAGACAGGGGGCGCTTGACCTATGGCTACACCTTC.